This entry describes one T cell receptor beta chain. Its antigen is currently unknown. The CDR3 is 15 residues long. V shed 2 bases and J shed 4 bases, with 15 bases lying between them. Per the germline V gene, CDR1 is GTSNPN and CDR2 is SVGIG (reference sequence). These data come from a study of cytomegalovirus exposure and HLA in healthy donors. The study ran its PCR with 60 Vbeta and 13 Jbeta primers. Here immunoSEQ multiplex PCR was the method, and the copy in TCRdb shows in-frame clones only, minus some. The profile covers around 150,000 clones, with roughly 73% appearing a single time and about 11% taken by the ten largest. Study-level points and caveats: Most TCR sequences proved rare, with some public TCRs found in many donors. A few V segments could not be told apart, such as TRBV6-2 and TRBV6-3, and were left out.

The source is a man younger than 35 in good health and CMV-seropositive. This rearrangement joins TRBV30 to TRBJ2-1; maybe TRBD2 (5 bases). Sequences were obtained from PBMCs. CDR3 loop: CAWSNGGGPYNEQFF. CDR3 coding DNA: TGTGCCTGGAGTAATGGCGGCGGGCCTTACAATGAGCAGTTCTTC.